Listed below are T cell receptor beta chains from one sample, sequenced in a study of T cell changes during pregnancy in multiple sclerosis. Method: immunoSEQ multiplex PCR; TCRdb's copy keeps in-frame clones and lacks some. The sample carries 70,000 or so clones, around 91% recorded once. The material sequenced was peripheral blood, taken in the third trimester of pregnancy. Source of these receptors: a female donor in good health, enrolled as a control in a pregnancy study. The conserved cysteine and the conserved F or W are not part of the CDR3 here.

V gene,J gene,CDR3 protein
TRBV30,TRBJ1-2,AWAAGFSNYGYT
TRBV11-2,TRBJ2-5,ASSPPGGKTQY
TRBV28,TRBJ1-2,ASSVAARIYGYT
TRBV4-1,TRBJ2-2,ASSHEAERTGELF
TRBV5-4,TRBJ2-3,ASSLNWDYKFPGTQY
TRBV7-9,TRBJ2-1,ASSPRGVAGYNEQF
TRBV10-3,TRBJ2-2,AISARLETGELF
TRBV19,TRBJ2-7,ASSILAGGTYEQY
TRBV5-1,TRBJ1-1,ASSPWVPRTVKHGNTEAF
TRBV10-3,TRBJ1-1,AIKSRVSNTEAF